This T cell receptor beta chain derives from a study of T-cell memory formation after mild COVID-19. The wider study: The two donors had largely donor-specific TCR clusters. Whole-study results and caveats: Mostly located in CM and EM were contracting CD4+ clones, with contracting CD8+ clones located in EMRA. Researchers could not confirm that second-wave clones peaking on day 37 targeted SARS-CoV-2.

From the 5' RACE reads, TCRdb called clonotypes with MiXCR, one entry per CDR3 protein. In the table there are more than 400,000 distinct CDR3 sequences, 15% to 20% of which are singletons. A note on this clonotype: The antigen is undetermined.

The receptor's source is an adult woman who had mild COVID-19 (a few samples of this study predate the infection). Cell type and time point are not known. Sequencing was performed on PBMCs or a T cell subset sorted from them (not recorded which).

CDR3 bases: TGTGCCAGCAGCCCCGGCGGCGGCTATTCACCCCTCCACTTT. Protein: CASSPGGGYSPLHF. The chain couples TRBV3-1 to TRBJ1-6; D not resolved. V was cut by 4 bases and J by 8 bases, with 12 bases left in between. Looked up from germline, CDR1 is LGHDT and CDR2 is YNNKEL (reference sequence). This CDR3 comprises 14 residues.